The sequence of this TCR beta chain was determined in a study of cytomegalovirus exposure and HLA in healthy donors (TCRdb year 2017). Some background on the complete study: In an earlier analysis of fewer than 750 of the donors, 276 Gb of sequence data and 117 million unique TCR beta sequences from 150 million to 200 million T cells were reported. Roughly 300 gigabases of sequencing data and tens of millions of unique TCR sequences were included in an early release covering about 620 HLA-typed donors. Of the 350 to 400 genotyped donors, around 81% fell in the genetic ancestry cluster associated with self-reported Caucasian donors. The study aimed to test whether cataloging public T cell receptors could reveal signatures of past pathogen exposure. Using immunosequencing, the study profiled T cell repertoires from about 620 subjects and related those repertoires to cytomegalovirus serostatus. Besides the first cohort of 550 to 750 subjects, a separate validation cohort made up of 95 to 150 different subjects was used. To predict cytomegalovirus infection status, the study combined high-throughput TCR immunosequencing, statistical association of individual TCRs with disease status, and machine learning. To study patterns of TCR occurrence, a later analysis re-analyzed previously published TCR beta repertoires from 650 to 750 donors and added high-resolution HLA genotyping. Rather than drawing on any new phenotypic data, the later analysis identified candidate immune exposures from TCR beta sequences and the way those sequences occurred across donors. To decide whether each TCR beta V gene segment behaved as functional or pseudogenic, an earlier analysis of nearly 600 of the donors relied on high-throughput TCR beta sequencing. Donor age, sex, ethnicity and CMV serostatus were compiled alongside the repertoire data. A later genetic analysis used genome-wide SNP genotypes for about three fifths of the 666 donors, treating that subset as a discovery cohort. All discovery cohort repertoires had been generated using a single sequencing platform. Class I and class II HLA loci were covered by the typing at four-digit resolution. Typing coverage differed by locus: A, B, C, DRB1 and DQB1 were typed in roughly 620-640 donors, DQA1 in about 500, DPA1 in 606, and DPB1 in just under 480. Because of strong linkage in the cohort, roughly five DR-DQ haplotypes were treated as single units for association and clustering. Among some 410 genotyped donors of the cohort, an average of about 240,000 unique TCR beta nucleotide sequences were sequenced per donor, roughly a sixth of them non-productive.

Results and caveats for the whole study, not just this receptor: In vitro tests confirmed that three of the cytomegalovirus-associated TCR beta chains recognize cytomegalovirus antigens. When HLA alleles, especially DR and DQ, strongly co-occurred, TCR associations were difficult to assign to individual alleles. CMV serostatus was the only immune exposure information available for the cohort. Some 15 rarely observed V segments, including chromosome 9 orphons, were excluded from the earlier analysis of about 610 of the donors because counts were too low. A further reported finding was that TCR beta sequences accurately predicted the HLA-A and HLA-B alleles for most subjects in the first cohort. In an earlier analysis of under 600 of the donors, most TCR beta V segments were observed in productive rearrangements about 87% or about 30% of the time, broadly matching IMGT annotations. A later genetic analysis reported fewer N-insertions in productive TCRs among donors in an Asian-associated ancestry cluster than the roughly 650-donor mean. In a later analysis, most CMV-associated TCR beta chains were found to appear HLA-restricted, with HLA associations seemingly driven largely by CMV exposure. The classifier was reported to diagnose cytomegalovirus status with high specificity and sensitivity in both the original cohort and the validation cohort. According to the authors, the approach could potentially be generalized to other disease states and immunological phenotypes. The 87-base-pair reads could not distinguish some IMGT-functional V segments, including TRBV6-2 and TRBV6-3, so those segments were excluded. Linkage disequilibrium might explain the correlated functional status among segregating V segments, but an unknown experimental factor could not be excluded. A later analysis reported that several top co-occurrence clusters appeared linked to parvovirus B19, influenza, CMV and Epstein-Barr virus. Presence/absence analyses assumed roughly uniform sequencing depth across donors, an assumption that may not hold. In the study, approximately 150 TCR beta chains were listed as associated with cytomegalovirus. Compared with equally common non-associated chains, HLA-associated TCR beta chains in a later analysis were more clonally expanded and had lower generation probabilities. A later analysis found that TCR association rates varied across HLA loci, with DRB1 alleles showing the most associated TCRs and HLA-C alleles the fewest. V-gene and J-gene trimming of TCR beta chains was associated with a missense DCLRE1C variant in a later genetic analysis, and the association was replicated in an independent cohort. In a later analysis, around 15,000 TCR beta sequences were associated with specific HLA alleles at a false discovery rate of 0.05. The cohort was sequenced for TCR beta chains only, and without alpha or paired-chain data the features that could be detected were limited. A cluster of highly shared sequence variants was judged likely to represent a technical artifact of the sequencing pipeline. While some public TCRs were present in many individuals, most TCR sequences turned up only very rarely across donors. Because some donors lacked HLA typing at each locus, the association tests relied only on the typed subset.

To prepare the library, the immunoSEQ multiplex PCR assay was applied. A mixture of 60 forward primers for TCR Vbeta segments and 13 reverse primers for TCR Jbeta segments was used in the multiplex PCR. Amplification of the CDR3 region of rearranged TCR beta genes was performed with a multiplex PCR assay on genomic DNA. The Illumina HiSeq System was used to sequence the amplified TCR beta libraries as 87-base-pair reads. The study's processing was this. A later analysis tallied some 79 million unique TCR beta chains across the 550 to 850 repertoires, and about 12 million of those chains were shared by two or more donors. Raw reads were error-corrected and collapsed into unique sequences with a nearest-neighbor algorithm that merged closely related sequences to remove PCR and sequencing errors. CDR3 sequences were aligned to IMGT reference sequences to assign V, D and J gene segments. Each retained sequence needed at least a six-nucleotide match to both a V gene segment and a J gene segment. Rearrangements were classified as productive when the CDR3 lacked stop codons and remained in frame with V and J, and all other rearrangements were classified as non-productive. CDR3 was defined by IMGT convention, running from the second conserved V-encoded cysteine to the conserved J-encoded phenylalanine. The earlier analysis of about 570 of the donors excluded any sequence lacking an unambiguous match to a single V gene segment. In an earlier analysis of more than 500 of the donors, a V segment was called functional when productive rearrangements were above 56.7%, and segregating when the standard deviation between donors exceeded 5%. To diagnose cytomegalovirus status from the catalog of TCR beta chain sequences, a statistical classification framework was built. In a later analysis, TCR nucleotide sequences were compared against IMGT/GENE-DB human TR gene sequences so that V and J genes could be assigned. Using the TCRdist pipeline, a later analysis assigned CDR3 sequences along with most-parsimonious VDJ recombination scenarios. A later analysis defined each TCR beta chain by its CDR3 amino acid sequence plus V-gene family, and excluded reads lacking a unique V-gene family. As a way to deal with suspected cross-contamination and a sequencing artifact, a later analysis dropped approximately 570 nucleotide sequences that were highly shared and had low generation probability. In a later analysis, a clonal expansion index was calculated for each public chain from normalized within-repertoire ranks of inferred template counts. In a later analysis, generation probabilities were computed with a VDJ recombination model fitted to out-of-frame rearrangements, and the resulting probabilities were checked against IGoR. Hypergeometric tests were used in a later analysis to score TCR-TCR, TCR-HLA and TCR-CMV co-occurrence, with a repertoire-size bias correction applied to the TCR pairs. A later analysis estimated false discovery rates by permuting HLA or CMV assignments 20 times. A later analysis grouped co-occurring TCRs with DBSCAN, adding TCRdist sequence similarity when clustering within HLA-allele-positive subsets. Co-occurrence clustering excluded repertoires with fewer than 30,000 or more than 120,000 public chains, plus five with anomalous nucleotide sharing. TCRdb provides this immuneACCESS table in a form limited to in-frame rearrangements. Some clones are lacking; in checked studies, under half of them reflect an unresolved V gene, and why the rest are absent is not known. That table furnishes V, J and clone size, whereas the DNA furnished D and trimming. This sample gives some 170,000 clones in total; about four fifths of them show up just once. Of the sample, roughly 5% falls within the top ten clones.

In total, roughly 670 healthy bone marrow donors made up the cohort. At the time of sampling, every cohort member was nominally healthy, though immune exposures that went unrecorded were likely present. The donor was CMV seropositive and was included in the group of some 290 seropositive cohort members. A peripheral blood sample was provided by each donor, and peripheral blood mononuclear cells were used for TCR beta sequencing. Genomic DNA was extracted from the blood cell samples with the Qiagen DNeasy Blood Extraction Kit. On this clone: No cognate antigen has been identified for it. There are no base qualities to consult, and no much larger clone falls within one base.

CDR1 and CDR2 are drawn from the germline V gene: SGHRS, YFSETQ. CDR3 length: 15 amino acids, cysteine to phenylalanine. The CDR3 DNA has 45 bases and is translated from base 1. At the junction V is shortened by 4 bases and J by 2 bases, with 15 bases in between. Sequencing was performed on PBMCs. The TCR sequence derives from a woman aged 18-29 years in good health and CMV-seropositive. The rearranged segments are TRBV5-1 and TRBJ1-1, with a weak D call of TRBD1 (5 bases match). Here is the DNA: TGCGCCAGCAGCCCCCAGGGTTTCGGAAACACTGAAGCTTTCTTT. It specifies CASSPQGFGNTEAFF.